This T cell receptor (beta chain) was documented in a study of shared clonotypes between healthy human individuals. General study results and limits: A few donors had around 5% of their naive CD4 clonotypes in common.

CD45RO-negative cells were positively selected for CCR7, leaving out terminally differentiated effector memory CD45RA+ cells. Under the authors' procedure: Filtering differed since immunoSEQ provided only junctions, with no quality scores. Profiled with immunoSEQ multiplex PCR; TCRdb holds only in-frame clones, not every one. V, J and clone size are those of that table, while D and trimming were read from the DNA. The sample consists of about 2 million clones, over 85% of them appearing once. A note on this clone: The target antigen is unknown. This same CDR3 is encoded by further DNA sequences in the sample.

CDR3 size: 13 residues. Germline-derived CDR1 and CDR2 are MDHEN and SYDVKM. Trimming took off 5 bases at V and 1 base at J, with 8 bases between the two ends. The receptor was derived from a man younger than 35 in good health. Sequencing was performed on naive CD8+ T cells sorted from blood. The chain combines TRBV28 with TRBJ1-1; D gene unclear. The CDR3 here is CASSETGNTEAFF. In DNA, the CDR3 is TGTGCCAGCAGTGAAACGGGGAACACTGAAGCTTTCTTT.